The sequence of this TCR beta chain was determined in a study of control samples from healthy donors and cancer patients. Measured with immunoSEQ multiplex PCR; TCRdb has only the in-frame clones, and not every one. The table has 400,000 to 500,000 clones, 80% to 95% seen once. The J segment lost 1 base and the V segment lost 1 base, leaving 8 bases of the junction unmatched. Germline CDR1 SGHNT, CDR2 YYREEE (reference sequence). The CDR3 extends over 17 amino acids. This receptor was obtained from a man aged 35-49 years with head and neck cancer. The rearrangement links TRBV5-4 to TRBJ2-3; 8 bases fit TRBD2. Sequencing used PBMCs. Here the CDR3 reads CASSLKELAGGTDTQYF. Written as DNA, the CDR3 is TGTGCCAGCAGCTTGAAAGAGCTAGCGGGTGGCACAGATACGCAGTATTTT.